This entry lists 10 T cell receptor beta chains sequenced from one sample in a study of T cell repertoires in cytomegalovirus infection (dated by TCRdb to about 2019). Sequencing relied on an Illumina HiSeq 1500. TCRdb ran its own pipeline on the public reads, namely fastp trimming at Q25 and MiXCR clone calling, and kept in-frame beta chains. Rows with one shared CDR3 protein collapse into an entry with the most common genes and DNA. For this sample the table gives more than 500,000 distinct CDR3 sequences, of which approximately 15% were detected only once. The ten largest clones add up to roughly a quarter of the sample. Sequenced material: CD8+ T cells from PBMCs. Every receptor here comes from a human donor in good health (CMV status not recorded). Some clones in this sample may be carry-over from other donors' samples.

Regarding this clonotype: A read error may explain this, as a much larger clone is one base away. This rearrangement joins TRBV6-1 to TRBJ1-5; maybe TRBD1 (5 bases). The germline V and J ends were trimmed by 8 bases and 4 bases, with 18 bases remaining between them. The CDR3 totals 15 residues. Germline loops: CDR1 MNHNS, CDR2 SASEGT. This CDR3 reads CASRTWIGENQPQHF. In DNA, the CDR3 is TGTGCCAGCCGGACTTGGATAGGGGAAAATCAGCCCCAGCATTTT.

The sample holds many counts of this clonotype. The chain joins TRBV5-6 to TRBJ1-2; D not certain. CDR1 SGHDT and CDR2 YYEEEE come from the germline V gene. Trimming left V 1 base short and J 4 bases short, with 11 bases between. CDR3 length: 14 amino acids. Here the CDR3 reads CASSLLMEAYGYTF. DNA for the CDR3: TGTGCCAGCAGCTTGCTAATGGAGGCCTATGGCTACACCTTC.

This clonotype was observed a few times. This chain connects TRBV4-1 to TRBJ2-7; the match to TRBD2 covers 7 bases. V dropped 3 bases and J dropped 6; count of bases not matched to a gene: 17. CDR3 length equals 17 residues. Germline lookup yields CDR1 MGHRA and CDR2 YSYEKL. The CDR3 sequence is CASSHENTGTTSSEQYF. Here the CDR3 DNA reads TGCGCCAGCAGCCATGAAAATACCGGGACTACCTCGTCCGAGCAGTACTTC.

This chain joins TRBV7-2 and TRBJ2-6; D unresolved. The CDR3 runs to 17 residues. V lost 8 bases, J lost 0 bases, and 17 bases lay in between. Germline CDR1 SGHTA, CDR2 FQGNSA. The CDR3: CASRERVPSSGANVLTF. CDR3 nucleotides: TGTGCCAGCCGAGAGCGTGTCCCTTCCTCTGGGGCCAACGTCCTGACTTTC.

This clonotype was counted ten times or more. The DNA of the CDR3 is TGTGCCAGCACTCCGGGGGCTAGCGGAGCAGATACGCAGTATTTT. Amino acids: CASTPGASGADTQYF. The genes are TRBV6-1 and TRBJ2-3; a possible D gene is TRBD2 (7 bases). Looked up from germline, CDR1 is MNHNS and CDR2 is SASEGT. This CDR3 comprises 15 residues. V shed 7 bases and J shed 4 bases, with 18 bases lying between them.

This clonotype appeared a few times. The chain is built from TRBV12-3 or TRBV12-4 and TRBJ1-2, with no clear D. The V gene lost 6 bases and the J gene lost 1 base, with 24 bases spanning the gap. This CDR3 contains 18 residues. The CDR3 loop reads CASSPRLRRGKGNYGYTF. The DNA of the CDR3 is TGTGCCAGCAGCCCTCGGTTGCGGCGGGGAAAGGGTAACTATGGCTACACCTTC.

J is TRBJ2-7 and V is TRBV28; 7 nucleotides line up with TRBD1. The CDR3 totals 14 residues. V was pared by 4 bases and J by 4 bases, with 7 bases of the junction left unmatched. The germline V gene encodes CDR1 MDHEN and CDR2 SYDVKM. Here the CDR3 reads CASSSGTALYEQYF. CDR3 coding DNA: TGTGCCAGCAGTTCCGGGACAGCACTGTACGAGCAGTACTTC.

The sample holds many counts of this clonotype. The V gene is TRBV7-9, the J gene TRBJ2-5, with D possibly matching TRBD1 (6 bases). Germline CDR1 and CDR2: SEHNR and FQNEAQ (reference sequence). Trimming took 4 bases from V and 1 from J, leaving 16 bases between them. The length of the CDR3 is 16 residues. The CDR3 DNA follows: TGTGCCAGCAGCTCTAAGAACAGGGCCCTCCAAGAGACCCAGTACTTC. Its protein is CASSSKNRALQETQYF. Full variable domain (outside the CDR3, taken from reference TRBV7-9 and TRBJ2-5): DTGVSQNPRHKITKRGQNVTFRCDPISEHNRLYWYRQTLGQGPEFLTYFQNEAQLEKSRLLSDRFSAERPKGSFSTLEIQRTEQGDSAMYLCASSSKNRALQETQYFGPGTRLLVL.

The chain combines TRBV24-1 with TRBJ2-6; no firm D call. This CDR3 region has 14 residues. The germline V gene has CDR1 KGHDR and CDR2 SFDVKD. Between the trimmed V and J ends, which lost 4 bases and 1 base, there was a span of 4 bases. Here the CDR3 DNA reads TGTGCCACCAGTGAGGGGTCTGGGGCCAACGTCCTGACTTTC. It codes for CATSEGSGANVLTF.

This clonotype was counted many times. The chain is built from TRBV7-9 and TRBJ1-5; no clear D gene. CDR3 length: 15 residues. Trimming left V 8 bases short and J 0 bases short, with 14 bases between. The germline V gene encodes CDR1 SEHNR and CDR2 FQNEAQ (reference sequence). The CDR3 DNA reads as TGTGCCAGCTCCTCCCAGGATTATAGCAATCAGCCCCAGCATTTT. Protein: CASSSQDYSNQPQHF.